This TCR beta chain was recovered during a study of cytomegalovirus exposure and HLA in healthy donors. Germline CDR1 and CDR2: SGHRS and YFSETQ. V lost 7 bases and J lost 3; bases outside the gene matches: 9. The CDR3 runs to 15 residues. Notes on the study in general: Previously analyzed data showed that most TCR beta V segments were productive at a frequency of about 87% or about 30%. Later analysis demonstrated an association between a missense DCLRE1C variant and TCR beta V- and J-gene trimming.

Donors counted as nominally healthy when sampled, yet unrecorded immune exposures were likely. Concerning this clone itself: Its antigen is still unknown.

The PCR had 60 Vbeta and 13 Jbeta primers. Sequencing was performed with immunoSEQ multiplex PCR; in TCRdb, only in-frame clones are kept and a portion is missing. In the table there are roughly 190,000 clones, 75% to 85% of which are singletons. The sequence was collected from a woman in her 50s in good health and CMV-seronegative. The chain is built from TRBV5-1 and TRBJ2-3, with 9 bases fitting TRBD2. The sequencing input was PBMCs. The CDR3 loop reads CASGRDSGGTDTQYF. The CDR3 DNA follows: TGCGCCAGCGGCCGCGACAGCGGGGGGACAGATACGCAGTATTTT.